Following are 28 T cell receptor beta chains from one sample sequenced in a study of radiotherapy plus CTLA-4 blockade in lung cancer. TCRdb's table, derived via immunoSEQ multiplex PCR, lists solely in-frame clones and lacks some. The sample lists about 54,000 clones, 70% to 85% occurring once. Sample: peripheral blood, taken from a patient treated with radiotherapy plus ipilimumab. The receptor source for this set is a human donor with non-small cell lung cancer who had a partial response to radiotherapy plus ipilimumab.

This clone was observed a single time. V and J are TRBV11-2 and TRBJ2-7, with 8 bases fitting TRBD1. The CDR3 spans 14 residues. The J segment lost 5 bases and the V segment lost 3 bases, leaving 6 bases of the junction unmatched. The germline gives CDR1 SGHAT, CDR2 FQNNGV. CDR3 sequence reads: CASSLWTGSHEQYF. In DNA, the CDR3 is TGTGCCAGCAGCTTGTGGACAGGGTCCCACGAGCAGTACTTC.

Only a few counts were recorded for this clone. The gene calls are TRBV19 and TRBJ1-1, with TRBD1 as a possible D gene (5 bases). The germline V gene has CDR1 LNHDA and CDR2 SQIVND (reference sequence). This CDR3 has 14 residues. Between the trimmed V and J ends, which lost 6 bases and 5 bases, there was a span of 16 bases. The CDR3 spells CASRVGPEVTEAFF. The CDR3 DNA reads TGTGCCAGTAGGGTGGGGCCCGAGGTGACTGAAGCTTTCTTT.

CDR3 region: CASSHSLLAGVSTDTQYF. CDR3 in DNA: TGCGCCAGCAGCCACTCCCTACTAGCGGGGGTTAGCACAGATACGCAGTATTTT. V and J are TRBV4-3 and TRBJ2-3; 11 bases are a match to TRBD2. Trimming cost V 3 bases and J 0 bases; bases outside gene matches: 8. Germline V gene lookup returns CDR1 LGHNA and CDR2 YSLEER. The CDR3 spans 18 residues.

V usage is TRBV4-1 and J usage is TRBJ2-7, with TRBD1 identical over 7 bases. The junction had 8 bases not matched to a gene; V was cut back by 3 bases and J by 0 bases. CDR3 size: 16 residues. Germline V gene data show CDR1 as MGHRA and CDR2 as YSYEKL. CDR3 residues: CASSHLGQASSYEQYF. The DNA for the CDR3 is TGCGCCAGCAGCCACCTCGGACAGGCTAGCTCCTACGAGCAGTACTTC.

The chain is built from TRBV7-6 and TRBJ1-1; 9 bases line up with TRBD1. The CDR3 covers 18 residues. The germline V gene encodes CDR1 SGHVS and CDR2 FNYEAQ. The trim removed 0 bases at V and 2 bases at J, leaving 10 bases unmatched. This CDR3 is CASSLAGDRVFLNTEAFF. The DNA of the CDR3 is TGTGCCAGCAGCTTAGCTGGGGACAGGGTTTTTTTAAACACTGAAGCTTTCTTT.

V and J are TRBV29-1 and TRBJ1-2, with 8 bases fitting TRBD1. Germline values: CDR1 SQVTM, CDR2 ANQGSEA. V shed 6 bases and J 3 bases; nucleotides not matched to a gene: 21. This CDR3 is 18 amino acids long. CDR3 residues: CSVVGELRGRRMDYGYTF. CDR3 nucleotide sequence: TGCAGCGTCGTAGGGGAACTCAGGGGGCGAAGGATGGACTATGGCTACACCTTC.

This chain uses TRBV5-4 with TRBJ2-3, with TRBD2 as a possible D gene (5 bases). Germline CDR1 reads SGHNT; CDR2 reads YYREEE (reference sequence). This CDR3 has 15 amino acids. V was trimmed by 0 bases and J by 1 base, leaving 9 bases between them. The CDR3 protein is CASSLVGRGTDTQYF. Here the CDR3 DNA reads TGTGCCAGCAGCTTGGTGGGGAGAGGCACAGATACGCAGTATTTT.

V is TRBV7-3 and J is TRBJ2-5, with 7 bases lining up with TRBD2. CDR1 SGHTA and CDR2 FQGTGA come from the germline V gene. CDR3 length equals 13 residues. With V trimmed by 3 bases and J by 4 bases, 2 bases remained unmatched. The CDR3 reads CASSLKRGETQYF. CDR3 in DNA: TGTGCCAGCAGCTTGAAGCGGGGAGAGACCCAGTACTTC.

This clone appeared once. The chain employs TRBV5-8 and TRBJ2-5; perhaps TRBD1 as D (5 bases). The CDR3 runs 15 residues. Trimming took 2 bases from V and 5 from J, leaving 16 bases between them. The V gene's germline CDR1 is SGHTS and CDR2 YDEGEE. CDR3 DNA: TGTGCCAGCAGCTTATTCCACGGACACGGGGAGACCCAGTACTTC. This translates into CASSLFHGHGETQYF. The full variable domain, completed using reference TRBV5-8 and TRBJ2-5, is EAGVTQSPTHLIKTRGQQATLRCSPISGHTSVYWYQQALGLGLQFLLWYDEGEERNRGNFPPRFSGRQFPNYSSELNVNALELEDSALYLCASSLFHGHGETQYFGPGTRLLVL.

The chain joins TRBV2 to TRBJ1-1; weak D call: TRBD1 (6 bases). The germline V and J ends were trimmed by 6 bases and 11 bases, with 31 bases remaining between them. Germline V gene data show CDR1 as SNHLY and CDR2 as FYNNEI. The CDR3 sequence is 17 residues long. The CDR3 DNA reads TGTGCCAGCAGCATTATAAGGAGAACAGGGTCGGGATTAACGGCTTTCTTT. Translating it yields CASSIIRRTGSGLTAFF. Drawing the rest from reference TRBV2 and TRBJ1-1, the complete variable domain is EPEVTQTPSHQVTQMGQEVILRCVPISNHLYFYWYRQILGQKVEFLVSFYNNEISEKSEIFDDQFSVERPDGSNFTLKIRSTKLEDSAMYFCASSIIRRTGSGLTAFFGQGTRLTVV.

CDR3 sequence reads: CASMADTGGVNYGYTF. The CDR3 bases are TGTGCCAGTATGGCGGATACAGGGGGGGTCAACTATGGCTACACCTTC. The chain joins TRBV19 to TRBJ1-2; 8 bases fit TRBD1. This CDR3 contains 16 residues. V lost 7 bases and J lost 2; bases outside the gene matches: 12. The V gene's germline CDR1 is LNHDA and CDR2 SQIVND (reference sequence).

The genes are TRBV5-4 and TRBJ2-5, with TRBD2 matching 8 bases. In germline, CDR1 is SGHNT, CDR2 YYREEE (reference sequence). V was pared by 0 bases and J by 1 base, with 2 bases of the junction left unmatched. The CDR3 is 15 residues long. The CDR3 region has the DNA TGTGCCAGCAGCTTGGGACGGGGGGGCCAAGAGACCCAGTACTTC. It specifies CASSLGRGGQETQYF.

This clone is termed medium-sized. The chain combines TRBV29-1 with TRBJ1-5; D uncertain. The V end was cut by 4 bases, the J end by 5 bases, with 12 bases between. The CDR3 contains 13 residues. Germline V gene sequence: CDR1 SQVTM, CDR2 ANQGSEA. The CDR3 region has the DNA TGCAGCGTTGCCCCGGGTCGCGATCAGCCCCAGCATTTT. Translation: CSVAPGRDQPQHF.

This sequence joins TRBV6-6 and TRBJ1-1, with D possibly TRBD1 on 6 matching bases. Germline lookup yields CDR1 MNHNY and CDR2 SVGAGI (reference sequence). Trimming stripped 6 bases from V and 4 bases from J, with 9 bases between. The CDR3 sequence is 12 residues long. DNA for the CDR3: TGTGCCAGCAGAGCAGGGGTCACTGAAGCTTTCTTT. Its protein product is CASRAGVTEAFF.

This clone was detected a few times. The gene calls are TRBV18 and TRBJ2-3, with 9 bases lining up with TRBD2. Germline-derived CDR1 and CDR2 are KGHSH and LQKENI. V lost 5 bases and J lost 9; bases outside the gene matches: 12. The CDR3 has 15 residues. The CDR3 sequence is CASSSGLAGSGTQYF. CDR3 bases: TGTGCCAGCTCATCGGGACTAGCCGGGTCCGGGACGCAGTATTTT.

V and J are TRBV18 and TRBJ1-3; possibly TRBD1 for D (5 bases). This CDR3 contains 16 residues. Trimming took 2 bases from V and 0 from J, leaving 11 bases between them. Germline V gene lookup returns CDR1 KGHSH and CDR2 LQKENI. The CDR3 loop is CASSPTGQNSGNTIYF. The CDR3 coding sequence is TGTGCCAGCTCACCAACCGGACAAAACTCTGGAAACACCATATATTTT. The variable domain in full, with the rest retrieved from reference TRBV18 and TRBJ1-3, is NAGVMQNPRHLVRRRGQEARLRCSPMKGHSHVYWYRQLPEEGLKFMVYLQKENIIDESGMPKERFSAEFPKEGPSILRIQQVVRGDSAAYFCASSPTGQNSGNTIYFGEGSWLTVV.

This sequence joins TRBV4-2 and TRBJ2-6; 9 bases fit TRBD1. Germline loops: CDR1 LGHNA, CDR2 YNFKEQ. This CDR3 spans 19 amino acids. V was clipped by 2 bases and J by 4 bases; unmatched bases: 12. The CDR3, as DNA: TGTGCCAGCAGCCAAAACCCGACAGGGGGATCCGAGGGGGCCAACGTCCTGACTTTC. Translated: CASSQNPTGGSEGANVLTF.

This chain uses TRBV5-6 with TRBJ2-7; D is possibly TRBD2 (7 bases). CDR3 length: 12 amino acids. Germline-derived CDR1 and CDR2 are SGHDT and YYEEEE. V was shortened by 0 bases and J by 9 bases, with 10 bases between the two germline ends. This CDR3 is CASSLAGGAQYF. The CDR3 DNA follows: TGTGCCAGCAGCTTGGCTGGGGGGGCGCAGTACTTC.

This chain uses TRBV29-1 with TRBJ1-5; D gene unclear. Germline V gene lookup returns CDR1 SQVTM and CDR2 ANQGSEA. Between the trimmed V and J ends, which lost 5 bases and 7 bases, there was a span of 18 bases. The CDR3 loop spans 14 amino acids. The CDR3 region is CSVIIGQEGQPQHF. The DNA of the CDR3 is TGCAGCGTTATAATCGGGCAGGAGGGACAGCCCCAGCATTTT.

The V gene is TRBV25-1, the J gene TRBJ1-2; D is possibly TRBD1 (6 bases). Germline-derived CDR1 and CDR2 are MGHDK and SYGVNS. Trimming pared 1 base from V and 3 bases from J, leaving 9 bases between. The CDR3 sequence is 14 residues long. The chain's CDR3 is CASSESGEYYGYTF. The CDR3 DNA is TGTGCCAGCAGTGAATCAGGGGAATACTATGGCTACACCTTC.

This CDR3 reads CASSLATGVQPQHF. Written as DNA, the CDR3 is TGCGCCAGCAGCTTGGCGACAGGGGTTCAGCCCCAGCATTTT. The genes are TRBV5-1 and TRBJ1-5; 8 bases are shared with TRBD1. With 0 bases clipped from V and 6 bases from J, the junction kept 2 bases outside the gene matches. The CDR3 extends over 14 amino acids. The germline V gene has CDR1 SGHRS and CDR2 YFSETQ.

This clone has a single count. The genes are TRBV18 and TRBJ2-5; TRBD1 aligns across 10 bases. J gave up 7 bases and V 3 bases, and 11 bases lay outside the gene matches. Looked up from germline, CDR1 is KGHSH and CDR2 is LQKENI. CDR3 length: 16 amino acids. The CDR3 loop is CASSPNPGTGERTQYF. The CDR3 bases are TGTGCCAGCTCACCGAATCCCGGGACAGGGGAGCGGACCCAGTACTTC.

The CDR3 here is CASSYIGPNTGELFF. The CDR3 region has the DNA TGTGCCAGCAGTTACATCGGTCCGAACACCGGGGAGCTGTTTTTT. The chain joins TRBV6-5 to TRBJ2-2, with D uncertain. CDR1 and CDR2 from the germline V gene are MNHEY and SVGAGI. V lost 2 bases, J lost 0 bases, and 7 bases lay in between. The CDR3 length is 15 residues.

The rearrangement uses TRBV19 and TRBJ1-2; 8 nucleotides align to TRBD1. Germline values: CDR1 LNHDA, CDR2 SQIVND (reference sequence). The J segment lost 7 bases and the V segment lost 5 bases, leaving 9 bases of the junction unmatched. The CDR3 is 14 residues long. Written as DNA, the CDR3 is TGTGCCAGTAGTTCCAGGGGGCGAGGCGGTGGCTACACCTTC. Translated: CASSSRGRGGGYTF.

The genes are TRBV27 and TRBJ2-1; 14 bases are a match to TRBD2. V shed 0 bases, J shed 4 bases, and the junction held 11 bases outside the gene matches. Germline-derived CDR1 and CDR2 are MNHEY and SMNVEV (reference sequence). This CDR3 is 20 amino acids long. CDR3 sequence (DNA): TGTGCCAGCAGTTTATCGCTTGGACTAGCGGGGGGACCGGGGTACAATGAGCAGTTCTTC. Its protein is CASSLSLGLAGGPGYNEQFF.

The genes are TRBV11-2 and TRBJ2-5; 8 bases line up with TRBD2. The CDR3 sequence is 16 residues long. V trimming: 3 bases; J trimming: 2 bases; junction bases outside the gene matches: 8. Germline CDR1 and CDR2: SGHAT and FQNNGV. CDR3 nucleotides: TGTGCCAGCAGCTTCAGTGCGGCGGGGGGTCAAGAGACCCAGTACTTC. Translated: CASSFSAAGGQETQYF. Together with reference TRBV11-2 and TRBJ2-5, the CDR3 gives the full variable domain: EAGVAQSPRYKIIEKRQSVAFWCNPISGHATLYWYQQILGQGPKLLIQFQNNGVVDDSQLPKDRFSAERLKGVDSTLKIQPAKLEDSAVYLCASSFSAAGGQETQYFGPGTRLLVL.

V is TRBV27 and J is TRBJ1-2; a weak D match, TRBD1 (6 bases). V lost 6 bases to trimming and J lost 3 bases, with 14 bases between them. This CDR3 spans 14 amino acids. Germline lookup yields CDR1 MNHEY and CDR2 SMNVEV (reference sequence). CDR3 sequence reads: CASSPWAGDYGYTF. Written as DNA, the CDR3 is TGTGCCAGCAGCCCGTGGGCAGGGGACTATGGCTACACCTTC.

The gene calls are TRBV19 and TRBJ2-7; 7 bases map to TRBD1. Germline trimming cut 8 bases from V and 1 base from J; bases unmatched to any gene: 5. CDR1 and CDR2 (germline): LNHDA, SQIVND (reference sequence). This CDR3 has 13 amino acids. The CDR3 sequence: CASHGTASYEQYF. The CDR3 DNA reads as TGTGCCAGTCACGGGACAGCTTCCTACGAGCAGTACTTC.